This TCR beta chain was documented in a study of blood T cell repertoires in COVID-19. Method: immunoSEQ multiplex PCR; TCRdb's copy keeps in-frame clones and lacks some. The sample includes around 160,000 clones, more than 75% of them seen just once. This clone showed up just once. CDR1 SEHNR and CDR2 FQNEAQ come from the germline V gene (reference sequence). The CDR3 spans 14 residues. V shed 6 bases, J shed 7 bases, and the junction held 5 bases outside the gene matches. V is TRBV7-9 and J is TRBJ1-4, with 10 bases that match TRBD1. The sequencing sample was made of peripheral blood. The source is a man aged 55 to 69 with active or convalescent COVID-19. CDR3 in DNA: TGTGCCAGCAGGACCGGGACAGGGGTTGAAAAACTGTTTTTT. Translating it yields CASRTGTGVEKLFF.